This TCR beta chain was identified in a study of blood T cell repertoires in COVID-19. Study information: Spain, Italy and the United States supplied samples that represented acute and convalescent COVID-19. Sources were T cells, B-cell-depleted T cells, or PBMCs; the material itself was cDNA or gDNA.

Participants, about 18 to 100 years old, spanned fewer than 30 US areas. Clinical history reported by participants formed the basis on which cohorts were assigned. The CDR3 sequence is 16 residues long. In germline, CDR1 is SGHRS, CDR2 YFSETQ. V trimming: 3 bases; J trimming: 0 bases; junction bases outside the gene matches: 7. Assay used: immunoSEQ multiplex PCR; TCRdb lists only in-frame clones, some missing. The sample has some 510,000 clones, around 89% seen once. The sequencing sample was made of PBMCs or T cells enriched from blood (not recorded which). This TCR was recovered from a woman aged 40 to 50 who had recovered from COVID-19. This chain connects TRBV5-1 to TRBJ2-3, with TRBD2 identical over 7 bases. CDR3 nucleotide sequence: TGCGCCAGCAGCTCGCGACTAGCTTCGAGCACAGATACGCAGTATTTT. Its translation is CASSSRLASSTDTQYF.